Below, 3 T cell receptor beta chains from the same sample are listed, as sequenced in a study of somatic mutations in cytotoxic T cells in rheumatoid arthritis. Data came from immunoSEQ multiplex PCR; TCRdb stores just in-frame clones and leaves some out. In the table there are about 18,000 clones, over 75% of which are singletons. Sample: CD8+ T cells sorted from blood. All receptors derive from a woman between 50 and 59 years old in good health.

This CDR3 is CASSITAGNQPQHF. CDR3 bases: TGTGCCAGTAGTATTACGGCAGGGAATCAGCCCCAGCATTTT. The chain joins TRBV19 to TRBJ1-5, with a tentative D call TRBD1 (5 bases). Germline loops: CDR1 LNHDA, CDR2 SQIVND (reference sequence). The V and J ends lost 3 bases and 4 bases respectively, with 10 bases between them. The CDR3 consists of 14 residues.

In nucleotides, the CDR3 is TGTGCCAGCAGCCCTGGACAGGTGAACACTGAAGCTTTCTTT. It codes for CASSPGQVNTEAFF. V gene TRBV7-6 combines with J gene TRBJ1-1; 7 nucleotides line up with TRBD1. The germline V gene has CDR1 SGHVS and CDR2 FNYEAQ. The CDR3 has 14 amino acids. J gave up 0 bases and V 5 bases, and 3 bases lay outside the gene matches.

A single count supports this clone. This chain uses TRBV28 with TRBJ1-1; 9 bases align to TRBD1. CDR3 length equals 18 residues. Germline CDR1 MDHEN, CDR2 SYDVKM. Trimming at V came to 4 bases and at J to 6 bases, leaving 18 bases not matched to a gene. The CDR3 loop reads CASSSTNPGTGPLAEAFF. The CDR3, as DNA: TGTGCCAGCAGTTCGACTAATCCCGGGACAGGGCCGCTCGCTGAAGCTTTCTTT.